The 5 T cell receptor beta chains reported below all come from one sample, sequenced in a study of graft-versus-host responses after intestinal transplantation. Repertoires were generated with immunoSEQ multiplex PCR, while TCRdb's copy carries only in-frame clones and drops some. The repertoire consists of 35,000 to 45,000 clones, with about nine tenths occurring once and the leading ten covering around 6.9%. Sequencing was performed on PBMCs, taken just under 270 days after transplant. The receptors stem from a human patient who received an intestinal transplant, so some T cells may come from the graft donor.

The chain couples TRBV18 to TRBJ1-1; D ambiguous. V lost 2 bases and J 10 bases, leaving 11 bases between the germline ends. This CDR3 contains 12 residues. Germline CDR1 KGHSH, CDR2 LQKENI. As DNA, the CDR3 is TGTGCCAGCTCACCAGGGGTCGGAGGAGCTTTCTTT. It specifies CASSPGVGGAFF.

This clone has a single count. Here the CDR3 reads CASSPGSDQPQHF. The CDR3 DNA reads as TGTGCCAGCTCACCAGGGTCTGATCAGCCCCAGCATTTT. The chain uses TRBV18 and TRBJ1-5; D not resolved. Germline values: CDR1 KGHSH, CDR2 LQKENI. The V end lost 2 bases, the J end lost 5 bases, and 7 bases lay between the germline ends. CDR3 size: 13 residues.

This rearrangement joins TRBV18 to TRBJ2-5; D unclear. Trimming pared 8 bases from V and 5 bases from J, leaving 9 bases between. This CDR3 region has 11 residues. Germline CDR1 is KGHSH and CDR2 is LQKENI. CDR3 sequence (DNA): TGTGCCAGCACCCCTCACGAGACCCAGTACTTC. Its translation is CASTPHETQYF.

The chain recombines TRBV19 with TRBJ2-7, with D hard to call. Germline V gene sequence: CDR1 LNHDA, CDR2 SQIVND (reference sequence). The CDR3 sequence is 12 residues long. Deletions cut 5 bases from V and 7 bases from J, with 12 bases between. The CDR3 here is CASSGSLGEQYF. Written as DNA, the CDR3 is TGTGCCAGTAGTGGTTCTTTGGGTGAGCAGTACTTC. The entire variable domain, with the rest obtained from reference TRBV19 and TRBJ2-7, is as follows: DGGITQSPKYLFRKEGQNVTLSCEQNLNHDAMYWYRQDPGQGLRLIYYSQIVNDFQKGDIAEGYSVSREKKESFPLTVTSAQKNPTAFYLCASSGSLGEQYFGPGTRLTVT.

The chain has TRBV18 and TRBJ1-1; no firm D call. Looked up from germline, CDR1 is KGHSH and CDR2 is LQKENI. CDR3 length: 15 residues. V lost 6 bases and J lost 1, with 15 bases in between. The CDR3 loop is CASSLRAESNTEAFF. The CDR3, as DNA: TGTGCCAGCTCCCTACGCGCAGAATCGAACACTGAAGCTTTCTTT.